This TCR beta chain appears in the sequencing data of a study of T cells in Graves' hyperthyroidism and ophthalmopathy. Diagnosis rested on symptoms, serum thyroxine and TRAb, thyroid ultrasound, and orbital computed tomography. The CDR3 is 14 amino acids. J was trimmed by 8 bases and V by 5 bases; bases with no gene match: 9. In its sample, this clonotype was seen many times. Its antigen is currently unknown. Study-level findings and limits: Blood samples included most of the expanded thyroid clonotypes exceeding 0.001. Ophthalmopathy onset followed model prediction by a median about six months.

Amplification of TCR beta CDR3 regions was performed using RNA transcripts as template. Using the HTBI primer set, a first-round RT-PCR was run on the TCR CDR3. TCRdb processed the multiplex PCR reads anew with MiXCR; each CDR3 protein has one entry. Of fewer than 250,000 distinct CDR3 sequences in the sample, approximately 23% were seen once. The sequence was collected from a woman aged 40 to 55 with Graves' ophthalmopathy. The chain has TRBV12-3 or TRBV12-4 and TRBJ1-2; 9 nucleotides match TRBD1. The sample consisted of blood. CDR3 bases: TGTGCCAGCAGTCCCAGGACAGGGGATGGGGGCTACACCTTC. This translates into CASSPRTGDGGYTF.